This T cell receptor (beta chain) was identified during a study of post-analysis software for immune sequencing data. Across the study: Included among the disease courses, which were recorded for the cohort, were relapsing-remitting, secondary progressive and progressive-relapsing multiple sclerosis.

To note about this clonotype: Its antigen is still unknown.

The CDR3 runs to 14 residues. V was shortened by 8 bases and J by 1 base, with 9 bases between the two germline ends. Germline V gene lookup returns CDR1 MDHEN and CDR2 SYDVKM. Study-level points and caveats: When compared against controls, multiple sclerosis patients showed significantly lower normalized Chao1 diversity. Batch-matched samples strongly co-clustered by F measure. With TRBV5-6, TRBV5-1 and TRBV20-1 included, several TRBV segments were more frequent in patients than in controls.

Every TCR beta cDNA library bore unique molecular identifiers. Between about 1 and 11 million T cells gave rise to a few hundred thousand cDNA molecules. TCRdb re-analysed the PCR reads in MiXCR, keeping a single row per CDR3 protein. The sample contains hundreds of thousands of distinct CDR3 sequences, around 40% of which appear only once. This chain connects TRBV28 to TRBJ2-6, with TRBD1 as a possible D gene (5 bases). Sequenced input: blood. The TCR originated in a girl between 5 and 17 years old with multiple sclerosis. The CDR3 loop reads CASARVSGANVLTF. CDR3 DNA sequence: TGTGCCAGCGCCAGGGTTTCTGGGGCCAACGTCCTGACTTTC.